This record looks at one TCR beta chain sequence and its context. No antigen is known for it. This entry is derived from a study of blood T cells in healthy people across ages. It was with a sample-barcoded 5' primer and a J-beta primer mix that a second PCR of roughly 7 to 12 cycles was run. Using its own MiXCR run on the 5' RACE reads, TCRdb lists one record per CDR3 protein. Of roughly 1.4 million distinct CDR3 sequences listed, around 59% are singletons. The study, taken as a whole, reports: Older age coincided with a roughly linear decline in TCR beta diversity per million T cells. Diversity estimates drawn from one million T cells were deemed underestimates. With unsorted PBMCs, a conclusive comparison of naive versus antigen-experienced cells was not possible.

This TCR was recovered from a man younger than 35 in good health. Sequencing input: blood.

The CDR3, as DNA: TGTGCCAGCAGTTCTTCTCCCGGGATAACAGATACGCAGTATTTT. Encoded protein: CASSSSPGITDTQYF. V and J are TRBV7-2 and TRBJ2-3, with D maybe TRBD2 (5 bases). V was shortened by 6 bases and J by 3 bases, with 16 bases between the two germline ends. CDR1 and CDR2 from the germline V gene are SGHTA and FQGNSA. The CDR3 contains 15 residues.